These 20 T cell receptor beta chains were sequenced from one sample in a study of OX40 agonist ivuxolimab in advanced cancers. Here immunoSEQ multiplex PCR was the method, and the copy in TCRdb shows in-frame clones only, minus some. The sample lists roughly 48,000 clones, approximately 81% occurring once. The sample was CD4+ or CD8+ T cells sorted from blood, taken in a trial of the OX40 agonist ivuxolimab. Receptor source: an adult with an advanced solid tumor such as melanoma, head and neck, liver or kidney cancer.

The DNA of the CDR3 is TGTGCCAGCAGCTTAGATGTGTGGGGGACCCAAGAAGCTTTCTTT. Amino acids: CASSLDVWGTQEAFF. The J gene is TRBJ1-1, the V gene TRBV7-2, with D perhaps matching TRBD1 (5 bases). Germline-derived CDR1 and CDR2 are SGHTA and FQGNSA. Trimming left V 1 base short and J 8 bases short, with 17 bases between. The CDR3 runs to 15 residues.

The chain joins TRBV6-1 to TRBJ2-5; D unresolved. The germline V gene encodes CDR1 MNHNS and CDR2 SASEGT. V lost 7 bases, J lost 4 bases, and 10 bases lay in between. This CDR3 comprises 12 residues. In nucleotides, the CDR3 is TGTGCCAGCAACCGTTGGGGAGAGACCCAGTACTTC. Translated: CASNRWGETQYF.

This clone has a single count. This sequence joins TRBV2 and TRBJ1-2; 8 bases are a match to TRBD1. Trimming removed 6 bases from V and 0 bases from J; junction bases left unmatched: 6. The CDR3 is made up of 15 amino acids. Germline loops: CDR1 SNHLY, CDR2 FYNNEI. The CDR3 spells CASSLGQGANYGYTF. The CDR3 DNA reads TGTGCCAGCAGCCTTGGACAGGGCGCTAACTATGGCTACACCTTC. The full variable domain, rest sourced from reference TRBV2 and TRBJ1-2, is EPEVTQTPSHQVTQMGQEVILRCVPISNHLYFYWYRQILGQKVEFLVSFYNNEISEKSEIFDDQFSVERPDGSNFTLKIRSTKLEDSAMYFCASSLGQGANYGYTFGSGTRLTVV.

The chain is built from TRBV19 and TRBJ2-6; TRBD2 is a possible D gene (5 bases). This CDR3 has 15 amino acids. Germline assignment: CDR1 LNHDA and CDR2 SQIVND (reference sequence). Trimming pared 9 bases from V and 2 bases from J, leaving 14 bases between. This CDR3 is CASTATGAGANVLTF. CDR3 bases: TGTGCCAGCACCGCCACCGGGGCTGGGGCCAACGTCCTGACTTTC.

In this sample, this clone turned up a few times. This chain links TRBV19 with TRBJ1-2; 9 bases match TRBD1. The germline V gene has CDR1 LNHDA and CDR2 SQIVND (reference sequence). J was trimmed by 6 bases and V by 4 bases; bases with no gene match: 6. The CDR3 has 14 amino acids. In nucleotides, the CDR3 is TGTGCCAGTAGTACCAGGGACAGGGATCATGGCTACACCTTC. Its protein is CASSTRDRDHGYTF.

In its sample, this clone was seen a few times. The genes are TRBV28 and TRBJ2-7, with TRBD1 matching 10 bases. This CDR3 spans 16 amino acids. Germline V gives CDR1 MDHEN, CDR2 SYDVKM. Losses at the gene ends were 9 bases for V and 0 bases for J; bases not matched to a gene: 11. In DNA, the CDR3 is TGTGCCAGTCCTCCCCCCGGGACAGGGGTCTCCTACGAGCAGTACTTC. Amino acid sequence: CASPPPGTGVSYEQYF.

The J gene is TRBJ2-3, the V gene TRBV10-1, with 7 bases fitting TRBD2. Germline V CDR1 and CDR2: WNHNN, SYGVQD (reference sequence). V shed 6 bases and J 2 bases; nucleotides not matched to a gene: 2. The CDR3 consists of 13 residues. CDR3 sequence (DNA): TGCGCCAGCAGACGGGAGGACACAGATACGCAGTATTTT. Translation: CASRREDTDTQYF.

The genes are TRBV7-9 and TRBJ2-3, with D possibly TRBD2 on 6 matching bases. V lost 3 bases and J lost 2, with 9 bases in between. CDR1 is SEHNR, CDR2 FQNEAQ, per germline (reference sequence). This CDR3 is 14 amino acids long. The CDR3 DNA sequence: TGTGCCAGCAGCTTGTCTAGCGACACAGATACGCAGTATTTT. It yields the protein CASSLSSDTDTQYF.

V usage is TRBV10-3 and J usage is TRBJ2-5; possibly TRBD1 for D (5 bases). Germline V gene lookup returns CDR1 ENHRY and CDR2 SYGVKD. The V end was cut by 4 bases, the J end by 2 bases, with 11 bases between. The CDR3 consists of 14 residues. The CDR3 DNA reads TGTGCCATCAGTGGGGCCAGGACACAAGAGACCCAGTACTTC. Protein: CAISGARTQETQYF.

The chain recombines TRBV11-2 with TRBJ2-3; TRBD1 matches 10 bases. The CDR3 has 17 amino acids. The J segment lost 6 bases and the V segment lost 1 base, leaving 10 bases of the junction unmatched. The germline V gene has CDR1 SGHAT and CDR2 FQNNGV. In nucleotides, the CDR3 is TGTGCCAGCAGCTTAGGGTCCGGGACAGGGGAGAGGGATACGCAGTATTTT. Amino acid sequence: CASSLGSGTGERDTQYF.

The V call is TRBV5-6, the J call TRBJ2-5; TRBD2 agrees at 12 bases. Germline CDR1 and CDR2: SGHDT and YYEEEE. The CDR3 consists of 17 residues. Trimming cost V 7 bases and J 4 bases; bases outside gene matches: 14. This CDR3 is CASQRTSGTMGGETQYF. CDR3 in DNA: TGTGCCAGCCAAAGGACTAGCGGGACTATGGGGGGAGAGACCCAGTACTTC. Full variable domain (missing parts from reference TRBV5-6 and TRBJ2-5): DAGVTQSPTHLIKTRGQQVTLRCSPKSGHDTVSWYQQALGQGPQFIFQYYEEEERQRGNFPDRFSGHQFPNYSSELNVNALLLGDSALYLCASQRTSGTMGGETQYFGPGTRLLVL.

The V and J genes are TRBV6-1 and TRBJ1-2; D is unclear. This CDR3 has 13 amino acids. The germline V and J ends were trimmed by 1 base and 8 bases, with 11 bases remaining between them. Germline V CDR1 and CDR2: MNHNS, SASEGT. CDR3 sequence: CASSEDGFGGYTF. The CDR3 region has the DNA TGTGCCAGCAGTGAAGATGGGTTCGGGGGCTACACCTTC.

This clone has only one observation. This sequence joins TRBV28 and TRBJ2-7; TRBD2 is a possible D gene (6 bases). The CDR3 contains 14 residues. The germline V and J ends were trimmed by 6 bases and 1 base, with 13 bases remaining between them. Germline CDR1 and CDR2: MDHEN and SYDVKM. The CDR3 is CASSPRDLSYEQYF. The CDR3 coding sequence is TGTGCCAGCAGCCCCCGGGACTTATCCTACGAGCAGTACTTC.

CDR3 DNA sequence: TGTGCCAGCTATAGGGGCGGGGACTACTACGAGCAGTACTTC. This translates into CASYRGGDYYEQYF. The genes are TRBV28 and TRBJ2-7, with 7 bases identical to TRBD2. With V trimmed by 8 bases and J by 3 bases, 10 bases remained unmatched. The germline gives CDR1 MDHEN, CDR2 SYDVKM. The CDR3 has 14 residues.

The chain joins TRBV15 to TRBJ2-5, with 7 bases fitting TRBD2. The length of the CDR3 is 15 residues. CDR1 is LNHNV, CDR2 YYDKDF, per germline (reference sequence). V shed 5 bases, J shed 1 base, and the junction held 7 bases outside the gene matches. The CDR3 DNA reads TGTGCCACCAGCGGGGGACTACTGTTCCAAGAGACCCAGTACTTC. This translates into CATSGGLLFQETQYF.

Concerning this clone itself: This sample includes further DNA sequences coding for the same CDR3. The gene calls are TRBV9 and TRBJ2-7, with TRBD1 identical over 9 bases. Per the germline V gene, CDR1 is SGDLS and CDR2 is YYNGEE. The CDR3 is made up of 15 amino acids. The J segment lost 2 bases and the V segment lost 0 bases, leaving 3 bases of the junction unmatched. For the CDR3, the DNA is TGTGCCAGCAGCGTAGAGACAGGGGGAACCTACGAGCAGTACTTC. This translates into CASSVETGGTYEQYF.

The chain recombines TRBV19 with TRBJ2-2, with TRBD2 identical over 14 bases. With 1 base clipped from V and 7 bases from J, the junction kept 5 bases outside the gene matches. CDR1 is LNHDA and CDR2 is SQIVND in the germline V gene (reference sequence). This CDR3 contains 17 residues. The CDR3 protein is CASSIALGLAGVGELFF. In DNA form, the CDR3 reads TGTGCCAGTAGTATAGCCCTGGGACTAGCGGGAGTCGGGGAGCTGTTTTTT.

The chain recombines TRBV5-6 with TRBJ2-5; D is ambiguous. Germline V CDR1 and CDR2: SGHDT, YYEEEE. CDR3 length equals 12 residues. Deletions cut 0 bases from V and 4 bases from J, with 4 bases between. Written as DNA, the CDR3 is TGTGCCAGCAGCTTGGGGTTAGAGACCCAGTACTTC. Its protein product is CASSLGLETQYF.

The chain carries TRBV15 and TRBJ2-1; 9 bases line up with TRBD1. Per the germline V gene, CDR1 is LNHNV and CDR2 is YYDKDF (reference sequence). The CDR3 spans 17 residues. The ends lost 8 bases at V and 1 base at J; junction bases unmatched: 12. The CDR3 sequence is CATSGQGSRGSYNEQFF. The CDR3 DNA reads TGTGCCACCTCCGGACAGGGGAGTAGGGGGTCCTACAATGAGCAGTTCTTC.

This clone was found a few times. J is TRBJ2-2 and V is TRBV7-2, with D possibly matching TRBD2 (5 bases). Between the trimmed V and J ends, which lost 5 bases and 7 bases, there was a span of 14 bases. The length of the CDR3 is 14 residues. CDR1 SGHTA and CDR2 FQGNSA come from the germline V gene. CDR3 DNA: TGTGCCAGCAGCCTATCTAGCTTTGGCGGGGAGCTGTTTTTT. It encodes CASSLSSFGGELFF.